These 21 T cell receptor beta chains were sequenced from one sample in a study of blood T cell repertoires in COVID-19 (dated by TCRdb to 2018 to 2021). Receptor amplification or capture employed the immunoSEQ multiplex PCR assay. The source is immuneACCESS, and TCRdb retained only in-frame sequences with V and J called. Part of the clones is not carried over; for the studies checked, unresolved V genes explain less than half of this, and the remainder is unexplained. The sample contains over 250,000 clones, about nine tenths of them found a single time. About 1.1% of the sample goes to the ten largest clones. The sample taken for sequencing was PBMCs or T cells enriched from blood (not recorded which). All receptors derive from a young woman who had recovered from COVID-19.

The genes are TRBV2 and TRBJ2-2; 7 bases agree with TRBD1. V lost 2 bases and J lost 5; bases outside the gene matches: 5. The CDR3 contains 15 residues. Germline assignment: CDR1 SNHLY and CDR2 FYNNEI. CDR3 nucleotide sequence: TGTGCCAGCAGTGAAATGACAGGGCGGACCGGGGAGCTGTTTTTT. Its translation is CASSEMTGRTGELFF.

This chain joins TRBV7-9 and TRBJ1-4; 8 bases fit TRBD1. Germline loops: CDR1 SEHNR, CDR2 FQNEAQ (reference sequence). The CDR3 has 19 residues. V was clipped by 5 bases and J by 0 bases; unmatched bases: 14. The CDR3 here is CASSTRQGTTFTTNEKLFF. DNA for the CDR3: TGTGCCAGCAGCACCCGACAGGGGACCACATTTACAACTAATGAAAAACTGTTTTTT. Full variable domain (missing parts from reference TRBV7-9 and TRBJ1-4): DTGVSQNPRHKITKRGQNVTFRCDPISEHNRLYWYRQTLGQGPEFLTYFQNEAQLEKSRLLSDRFSAERPKGSFSTLEIQRTEQGDSAMYLCASSTRQGTTFTTNEKLFFGSGTQLSVL.

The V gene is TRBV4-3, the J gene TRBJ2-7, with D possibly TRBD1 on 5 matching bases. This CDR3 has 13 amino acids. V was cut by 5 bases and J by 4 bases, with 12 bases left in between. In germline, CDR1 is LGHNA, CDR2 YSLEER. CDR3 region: CASSSRQSYEQYF. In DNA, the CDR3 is TGCGCCAGCAGCTCACGACAGTCTTACGAGCAGTACTTC.

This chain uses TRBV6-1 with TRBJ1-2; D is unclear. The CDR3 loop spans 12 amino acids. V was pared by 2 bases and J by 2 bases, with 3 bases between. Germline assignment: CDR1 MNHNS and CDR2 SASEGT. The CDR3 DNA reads TGTGCCAGCAGTGAACAGAACTATGGCTACACCTTC. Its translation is CASSEQNYGYTF.

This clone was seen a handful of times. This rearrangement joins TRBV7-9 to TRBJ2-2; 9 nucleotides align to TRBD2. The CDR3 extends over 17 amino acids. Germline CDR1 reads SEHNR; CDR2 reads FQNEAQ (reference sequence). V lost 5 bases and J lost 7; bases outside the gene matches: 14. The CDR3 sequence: CASSQPPGGRADGELFF. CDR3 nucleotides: TGTGCCAGCAGCCAACCTCCTGGCGGGAGGGCTGACGGGGAGCTGTTTTTT.

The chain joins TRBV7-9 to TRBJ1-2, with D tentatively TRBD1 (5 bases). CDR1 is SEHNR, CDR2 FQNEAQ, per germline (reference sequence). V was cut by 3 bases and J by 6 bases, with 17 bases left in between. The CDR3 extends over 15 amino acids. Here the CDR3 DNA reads TGTGCCAGCAGCTTGGGAGGGACGCTTACTGATGGCTACACCTTC. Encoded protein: CASSLGGTLTDGYTF.

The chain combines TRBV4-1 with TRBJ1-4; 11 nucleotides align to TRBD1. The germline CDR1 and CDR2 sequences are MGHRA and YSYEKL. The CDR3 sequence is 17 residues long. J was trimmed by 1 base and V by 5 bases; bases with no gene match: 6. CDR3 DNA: TGCGCCAGCAGCTACGGACAGGGGGCTTTAACTAATGAAAAACTGTTTTTT. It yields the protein CASSYGQGALTNEKLFF.

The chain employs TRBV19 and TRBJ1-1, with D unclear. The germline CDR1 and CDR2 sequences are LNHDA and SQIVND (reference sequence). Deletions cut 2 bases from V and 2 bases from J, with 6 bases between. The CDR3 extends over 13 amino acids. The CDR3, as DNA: TGTGCCAGTAGTATACAGGAAAACACTGAAGCTTTCTTT. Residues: CASSIQENTEAFF.

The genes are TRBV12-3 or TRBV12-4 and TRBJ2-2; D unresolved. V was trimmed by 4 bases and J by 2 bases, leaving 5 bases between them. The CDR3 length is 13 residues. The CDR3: CASSSPNTGELFF. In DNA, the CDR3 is TGTGCCAGCAGTTCCCCAAACACCGGGGAGCTGTTTTTT.

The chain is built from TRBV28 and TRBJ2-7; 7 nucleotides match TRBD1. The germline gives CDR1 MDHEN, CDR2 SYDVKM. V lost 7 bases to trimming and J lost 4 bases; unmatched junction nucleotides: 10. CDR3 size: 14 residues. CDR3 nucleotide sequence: TGTGCCAGCACCCCCGGGACAGCGATGTACGAGCAGTACTTC. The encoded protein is CASTPGTAMYEQYF.

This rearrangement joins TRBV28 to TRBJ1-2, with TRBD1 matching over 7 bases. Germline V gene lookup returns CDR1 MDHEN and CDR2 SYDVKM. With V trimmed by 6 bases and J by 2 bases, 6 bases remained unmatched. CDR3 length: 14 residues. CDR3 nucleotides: TGTGCCAGCAGCATTCCGGGACAGAACTATGGCTACACCTTC. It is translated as CASSIPGQNYGYTF.

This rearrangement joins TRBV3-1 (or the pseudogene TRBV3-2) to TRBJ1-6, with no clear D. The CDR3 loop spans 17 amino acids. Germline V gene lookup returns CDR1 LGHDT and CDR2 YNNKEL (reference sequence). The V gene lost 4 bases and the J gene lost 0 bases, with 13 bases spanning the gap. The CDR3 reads CASSPPEGFSYNSPLHF. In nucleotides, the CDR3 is TGTGCCAGCAGCCCCCCCGAGGGTTTCTCCTATAATTCACCCCTCCACTTT.

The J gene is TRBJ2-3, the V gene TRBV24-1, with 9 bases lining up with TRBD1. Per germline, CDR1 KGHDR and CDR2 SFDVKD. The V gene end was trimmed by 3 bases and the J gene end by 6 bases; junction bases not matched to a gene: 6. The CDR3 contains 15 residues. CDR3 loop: CATSDAAQGADTQYF. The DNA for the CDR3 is TGTGCCACCAGTGATGCGGCACAGGGGGCGGATACGCAGTATTTT.

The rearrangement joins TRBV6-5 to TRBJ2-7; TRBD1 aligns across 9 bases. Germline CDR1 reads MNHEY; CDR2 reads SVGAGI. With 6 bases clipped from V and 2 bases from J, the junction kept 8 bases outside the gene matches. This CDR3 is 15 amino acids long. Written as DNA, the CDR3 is TGTGCCAGCAGCCCACCCGGGACAGGGCCCTACGAGCAGTACTTC. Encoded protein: CASSPPGTGPYEQYF.

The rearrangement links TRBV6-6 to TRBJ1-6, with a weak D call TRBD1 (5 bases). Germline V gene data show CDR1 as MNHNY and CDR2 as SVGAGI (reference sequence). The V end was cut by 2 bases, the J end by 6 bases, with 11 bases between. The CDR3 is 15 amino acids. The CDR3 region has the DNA TGTGCCAGCAGTTACGGGGCTTCGACTAATTCACCCCTCCACTTT. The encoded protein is CASSYGASTNSPLHF.

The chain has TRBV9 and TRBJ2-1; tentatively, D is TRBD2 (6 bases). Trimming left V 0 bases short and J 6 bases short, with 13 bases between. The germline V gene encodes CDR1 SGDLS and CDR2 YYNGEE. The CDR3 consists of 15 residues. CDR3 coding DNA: TGTGCCAGCAGCGTAGTGGGGGGTGAGGTCAATGAGCAGTTCTTC. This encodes CASSVVGGEVNEQFF.

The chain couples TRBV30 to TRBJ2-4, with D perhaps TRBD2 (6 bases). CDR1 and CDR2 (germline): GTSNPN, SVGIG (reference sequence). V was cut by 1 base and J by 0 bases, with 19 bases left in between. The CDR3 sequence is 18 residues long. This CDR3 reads CAWSGEGAQGLAKNIQYF. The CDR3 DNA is TGTGCCTGGAGTGGGGAAGGGGCCCAGGGACTAGCCAAAAACATTCAGTACTTC. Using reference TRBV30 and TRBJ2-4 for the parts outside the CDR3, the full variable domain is SQTIHQWPATLVQPVGSPLSLECTVEGTSNPNLYWYRQAAGRGLQLLFYSVGIGQISSEVPQNLSASRPQDRQFILSSKKLLLSDSGFYLCAWSGEGAQGLAKNIQYFGAGTRLSVL.

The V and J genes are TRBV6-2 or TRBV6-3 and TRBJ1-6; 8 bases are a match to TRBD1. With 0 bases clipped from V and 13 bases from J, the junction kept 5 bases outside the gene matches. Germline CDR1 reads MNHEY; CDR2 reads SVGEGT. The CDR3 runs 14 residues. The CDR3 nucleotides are TGTGCCAGCAGTTACTCGGACAGGGAGGTTCCCCTCCACTTT. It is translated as CASSYSDREVPLHF.

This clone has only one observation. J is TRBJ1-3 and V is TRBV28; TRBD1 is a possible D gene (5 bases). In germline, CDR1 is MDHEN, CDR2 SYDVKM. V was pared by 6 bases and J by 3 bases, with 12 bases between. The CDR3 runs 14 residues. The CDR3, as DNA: TGTGCCAGCAGCAATCAGGGAGGTGGAAACACCATATATTTT. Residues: CASSNQGGGNTIYF.

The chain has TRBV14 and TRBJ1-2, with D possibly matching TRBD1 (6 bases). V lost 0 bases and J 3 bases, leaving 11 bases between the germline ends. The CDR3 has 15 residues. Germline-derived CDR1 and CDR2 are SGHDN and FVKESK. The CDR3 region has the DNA TGTGCCAGCAGCCAAGATAAGGCAGGGGACTATGGCTACACCTTC. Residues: CASSQDKAGDYGYTF.

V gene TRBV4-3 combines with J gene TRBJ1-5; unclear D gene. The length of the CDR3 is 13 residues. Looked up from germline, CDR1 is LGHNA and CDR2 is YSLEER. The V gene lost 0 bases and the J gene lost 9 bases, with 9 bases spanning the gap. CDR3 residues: CASSQDLRGPQHF. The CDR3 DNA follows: TGCGCCAGCAGCCAAGATCTTCGGGGGCCCCAGCATTTT.